The rows below give T cell receptor beta chains drawn from one sample of a study of blood T cell repertoires in COVID-19. Produced via immunoSEQ multiplex PCR; TCRdb's table is partial and in-frame only. The sample has some 100,000 clones, approximately 86% seen once; the top ten hold approximately 2.4%. Sequences were obtained from PBMCs or T cells enriched from blood (not recorded which). Every receptor here comes from a woman aged 45-65 years who had recovered from COVID-19. The conserved cysteine and the conserved F or W are not part of the CDR3 here. Some rows have no size entry. The others give once, few or many, or a class for an expanded clone.

j_call | clone_size | v_call | cdr3_aa
TRBJ2-7 | NA | TRBV5-4 | ASSSPGLAGEEQY
TRBJ2-1 | once | TRBV12-3/TRBV12-4 | ASSFYLNEQF
TRBJ1-3 | NA | TRBV6-1 | ASSEGQGRNTIY
TRBJ2-3 | NA | TRBV5-5 | ASSSIAGGSTDTQY
TRBJ2-5 | NA | TRBV2 | ASAGTGGLGTQY
TRBJ1-3 | NA | TRBV27 | ASSPDPGSFIIY
TRBJ2-1 | NA | TRBV5-1 | ASTKLDRDNNEQF
TRBJ1-6 | few | TRBV11-2 | ASSLENSPLH
TRBJ2-2 | NA | TRBV2 | ASRDSSNTGELF
TRBJ2-1 | NA | TRBV4-1 | ASSQEGGGSYNEQF
TRBJ2-1 | NA | TRBV21-1 | ASSKASRSYNEQF
TRBJ2-3 | NA | TRBV10-3 | AISAQGAGEDTQY
TRBJ2-7 | NA | TRBV5-1 | ASSSRTGSTNEQY
TRBJ2-7 | NA | TRBV3-1/TRBV3-2 | ASSLHPGQGYEQY
TRBJ2-2 | NA | TRBV12-5 | ASAPGQGGTGELF
TRBJ1-1 | NA | TRBV9 | ASSPDSRMTF
TRBJ1-3 | few | TRBV7-9 | ATHWGAGNTIY
TRBJ1-4 | NA | TRBV7-8 | ASSRKGGNEKLF
TRBJ1-2 | NA | TRBV7-9 | ASSLGRVDGYT
TRBJ2-1 | NA | TRBV29-1 | SVSSPSYNEQF
TRBJ2-7 | NA | TRBV11-3 | ASSRGIPYEQY
TRBJ2-7 | NA | TRBV11-2 | ASSLPTGNYEQY
TRBJ2-7 | NA | TRBV24-1 | ATSDLTGQIGYEQY
TRBJ1-2 | NA | TRBV28 | ASSSVQINYGYT
TRBJ2-7 | NA | TRBV28 | ASSQLAASYEQY
TRBJ1-4 | NA | TRBV5-1 | ASSYAQGDLRPTNEKLF
TRBJ1-3 | NA | TRBV4-1 | ASSQDQSGRSGNTIY
TRBJ2-7 | once | TRBV9 | ASSPAAGYEQY
TRBJ2-7 | NA | TRBV10-1 | ASSDPGGKDEQY
TRBJ1-5 | NA | TRBV18 | ASSPGTGGNEPQH
TRBJ1-1 | NA | TRBV5-1 | ASSDTGNTEAF